This T cell receptor beta chain was captured in a study of blood T cell repertoires in COVID-19. Background on the study: The samples span acute and convalescent COVID-19 from the United States, Italy and Spain. PBMCs, B-cell-depleted T cells, or T cells were the source of the cDNA or gDNA that made up the material.

Source study methods: It was from reference gene primer amplification that nucleated cell counts were estimated. Repertoires were generated with immunoSEQ multiplex PCR, while TCRdb's copy carries only in-frame clones and drops some. From that table come the V and J calls and clone size; the DNA was used to work out D and trimming. The sample lists approximately 150,000 clones; more than 65% were seen once. CDR3 size: 14 residues. The germline CDR1 and CDR2 sequences are SNHLY and FYNNEI. Between the trimmed V and J ends, which lost 7 bases and 4 bases, there was a span of 14 bases. V gene TRBV2 combines with J gene TRBJ1-3, with D possibly matching TRBD1 (5 bases). This receptor was identified in a man aged 65 to 79 with active or convalescent COVID-19. Sequenced input: peripheral blood. CDR3 protein: CASTAPRVGNTIYF. For the CDR3, the DNA is TGTGCCAGCACCGCCCCCAGGGTCGGAAACACCATATATTTT.